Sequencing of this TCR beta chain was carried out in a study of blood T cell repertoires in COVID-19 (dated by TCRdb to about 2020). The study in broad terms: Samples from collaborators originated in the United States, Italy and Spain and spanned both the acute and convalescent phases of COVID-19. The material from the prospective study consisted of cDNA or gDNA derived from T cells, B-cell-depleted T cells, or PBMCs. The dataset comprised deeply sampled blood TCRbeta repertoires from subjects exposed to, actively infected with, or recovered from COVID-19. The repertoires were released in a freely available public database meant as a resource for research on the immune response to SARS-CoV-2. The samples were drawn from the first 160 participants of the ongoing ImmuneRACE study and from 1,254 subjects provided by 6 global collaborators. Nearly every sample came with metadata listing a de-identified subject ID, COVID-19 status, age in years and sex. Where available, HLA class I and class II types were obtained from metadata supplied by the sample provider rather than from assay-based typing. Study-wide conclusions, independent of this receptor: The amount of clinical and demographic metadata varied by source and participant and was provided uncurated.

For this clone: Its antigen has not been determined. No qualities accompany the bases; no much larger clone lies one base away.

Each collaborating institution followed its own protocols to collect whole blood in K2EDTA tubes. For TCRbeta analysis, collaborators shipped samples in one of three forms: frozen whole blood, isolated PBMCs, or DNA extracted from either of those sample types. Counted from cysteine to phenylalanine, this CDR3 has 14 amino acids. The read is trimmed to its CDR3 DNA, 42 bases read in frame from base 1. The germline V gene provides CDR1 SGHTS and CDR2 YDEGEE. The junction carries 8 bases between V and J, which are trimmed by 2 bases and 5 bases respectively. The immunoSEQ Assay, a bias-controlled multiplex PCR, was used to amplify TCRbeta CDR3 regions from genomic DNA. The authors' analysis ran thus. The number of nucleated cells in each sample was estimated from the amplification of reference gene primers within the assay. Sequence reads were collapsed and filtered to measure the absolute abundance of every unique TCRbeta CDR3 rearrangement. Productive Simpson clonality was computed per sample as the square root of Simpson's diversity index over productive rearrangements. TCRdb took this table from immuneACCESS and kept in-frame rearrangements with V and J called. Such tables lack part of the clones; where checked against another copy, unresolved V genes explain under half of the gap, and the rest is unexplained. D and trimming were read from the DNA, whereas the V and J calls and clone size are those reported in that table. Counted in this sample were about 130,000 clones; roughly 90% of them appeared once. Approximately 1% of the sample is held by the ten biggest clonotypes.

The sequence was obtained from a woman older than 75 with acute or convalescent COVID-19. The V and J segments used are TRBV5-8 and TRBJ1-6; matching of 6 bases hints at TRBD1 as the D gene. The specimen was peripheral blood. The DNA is TGTGCCAGCAGCTTTACAGGGAATAATTCACCCCTCCACTTT. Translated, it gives CASSFTGNNSPLHF.